A selection of T cell receptor beta chains follows, all from one sample in a study of blood T cell repertoires in COVID-19. Sequencing used immunoSEQ multiplex PCR; TCRdb keeps in-frame clones, though not all of them. Of roughly 410,000 clones listed, around nine tenths are singletons. The sequenced material came from peripheral blood. The receptors were gathered from a woman aged 40-49 years with COVID-19, enrolled during active disease. CDR3s include the opening cysteine and the closing phenylalanine or tryptophan. The D gene is left open where the match is weak. Clone size is stated in some rows and not others, as once, few, many or a class when expanded.

>TRBV11-2|.|TRBJ2-3|.|12
TGTGCCAGCAGCTTCAGGGGAGATACGCAGTATTTT
CASSFRGDTQYF
>TRBV24-1|TRBD1|TRBJ2-2|.|15
TGTGCCACCAGTGATGACAGGGCGGAGACCGGGGAGCTGTTTTTT
CATSDDRAETGELFF
>TRBV7-2|TRBD2|TRBJ2-1|.|18
TGTGCCAGCAGCTTCCAAAACGGCTACGCGGGAGCTCCGAATGAGCAGTTCTTC
CASSFQNGYAGAPNEQFF
>TRBV5-1|.|TRBJ1-2|.|13
TGCGCCAGCAGCTTGGACAGGTCTTATGGCTACACCTTC
CASSLDRSYGYTF
>TRBV6-1|TRBD1|TRBJ1-5|.|16
TGTGCCAGCAGTGAACGTCGACAGGGATATTATCAGCCCCAGCATTTT
CASSERRQGYYQPQHF
>TRBV25-1|.|TRBJ2-2|.|12
TGTGCCAGCAGACTGGGCAGCGGGGAGCTGTTTTTT
CASRLGSGELFF
>TRBV7-9|TRBD1|TRBJ1-1|.|14
TGTGCCAGCAGCTCCCAGGGGGGAAACACTGAAGCTTTCTTT
CASSSQGGNTEAFF
>TRBV19|.|TRBJ1-5|.|15
TGTGCCAGTAGTATGGTGGCAGTTAGCAATCAGCCCCAGCATTTT
CASSMVAVSNQPQHF
>TRBV28|.|TRBJ1-1|.|14
TGTGCCACGGGCCAGGGGAGAAGGAACACTGAAGCTTTCTTT
CATGQGRRNTEAFF
>TRBV6-2/TRBV6-3|.|TRBJ1-1|.|14
TGTGCCAGCAGTTTGACAGAACAGAACACTGAAGCTTTCTTT
CASSLTEQNTEAFF
>TRBV5-4|TRBD2|TRBJ2-2|few|16
TGTGCCAGCAGATTAACGGGAGGGCTACCTTCCGGAGAGCTGTTTTTT
CASRLTGGLPSGELFF
>TRBV7-9|.|TRBJ1-1|.|13
TGTGCCAGCAGCTTAGGTAGGAACACTGAAGCTTTCTTT
CASSLGRNTEAFF
>TRBV6-5|.|TRBJ2-7|.|15
TGTGCCAGCAGTTACGAACAGGAAGGGTACTACGAGCAGTACTTC
CASSYEQEGYYEQYF
>TRBV6-5|.|TRBJ1-4|.|15
TGTGCCAGCAGTCTCTGGGGGGGGCTCGATGAAAAACTGTTTTTT
CASSLWGGLDEKLFF
>TRBV2|.|TRBJ1-5|.|16
TGTGCCAGCAGTGAAACAATAAACAGGGGCAATCAGCCCCAGCATTTT
CASSETINRGNQPQHF
>TRBV27|.|TRBJ1-5|.|15
TGTGCCACCAGAGGGGGGGGCGGCTGGGCTCAGCCCCAGCATTTT
CATRGGGGWAQPQHF
>TRBV6-5|.|TRBJ2-7|.|14
TGTGCCAGCAGTACGGTTGGGGAGACCTACGAGCAGTACTTC
CASSTVGETYEQYF
>TRBV12-5|TRBD2|TRBJ2-1|.|19
TGTGCTAGTGGTTTGGTACTAGCGGGAGGGCCGAGCTCCTACAATGAGCAGTTCTTC
CASGLVLAGGPSSYNEQFF